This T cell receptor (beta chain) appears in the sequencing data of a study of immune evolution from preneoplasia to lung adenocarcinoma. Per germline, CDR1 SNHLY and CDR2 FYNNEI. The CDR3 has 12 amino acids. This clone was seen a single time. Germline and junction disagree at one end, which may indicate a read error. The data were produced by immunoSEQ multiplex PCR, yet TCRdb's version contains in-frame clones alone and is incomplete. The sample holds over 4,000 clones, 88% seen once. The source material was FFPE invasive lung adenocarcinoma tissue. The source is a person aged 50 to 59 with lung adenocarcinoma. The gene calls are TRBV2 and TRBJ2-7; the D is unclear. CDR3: CASSDGEAPSRF. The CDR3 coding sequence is TGTGCCAGCAGTGACGGAGAAGCCCCCAGTCGCTTC.